The count of the clone carrying this TCR beta chain is one. What it recognizes is unknown. This specimen comes from a study of shared clonotypes between healthy human individuals. Broader study findings: It was the non-shared clonotypes that had lower generation probabilities than clonotypes shared by all four donors. In the sorted subsets, rarefaction showed sequencing was incomplete despite large depth. Naive subsets typically showed greater estimated richness than memory subsets.

Profiling relied on immunoSEQ multiplex PCR, and the TCRdb table lists in-frame clones only, not all of them. The sample records roughly 2.1 million clones, about 92% being singletons. The junction had 17 bases not matched to a gene; V was cut back by 3 bases and J by 8 bases. CDR3 length: 19 residues. The germline CDR1 and CDR2 sequences are SGHNT and YENEEA. CD45RO-negative cells were positively selected for CCR7, leaving out terminally differentiated effector memory CD45RA+ cells. The genes are TRBV11-3 and TRBJ2-1; 12 positions agree with TRBD2. Source material: naive CD8+ T cells from PBMCs. The clonotype comes from a man aged 18 to 30 in good health. Some clones in this sample may be carry-over from other donors' samples. CDR3: CASSFYAKPSGRAGDEQFF. The CDR3 DNA sequence: TGTGCCAGCAGCTTCTACGCTAAACCTAGCGGGAGGGCAGGGGATGAGCAGTTCTTC.